This T cell receptor beta chain was captured in a study of immune reconstitution after stem cell transplant in scleroderma (TCRdb year 2017). Library preparation employed RT-PCR. Sequencing relied on an Illumina MiSeq. In TCRdb, the public reads were trimmed at Q25 with fastp and aligned with MiXCR, with productive beta chains retained. Rows are combined by CDR3 protein, so each entry shows the most common genes and DNA. For this sample there are about 4,000 distinct CDR3 sequences; 4.5% to 7% appear just once. The ten most abundant clones make up less than 20% of the sample. A distance of 10 bases separates the germline ends of V and J, which lose 6 bases and 0 bases respectively. According to the germline V gene, CDR1 reads SNHLY and CDR2 reads FYNNEI. The CDR3 spans 14 residues, from the cysteine through the phenylalanine. The CDR3 DNA has 42 bases and is translated from base 1. This clonotype is termed medium-sized (0.01 to 0.1%). Its specific antigen is unknown. No base quality values were provided; no much bigger clone lies one nucleotide off.

The specimen was obtained before or after autologous hematopoietic stem cell transplantation (not recorded which). This clonotype originated in a female donor with systemic sclerosis. The chain is assembled from TRBV2 and TRBJ2-3; the D gene is perhaps TRBD2, on 5 matching bases. Read as DNA, the sequence is TGTGCCAGCAGGGACTTCCCAAGCACAGATACGCAGTATTTT. Translated, it reads CASRDFPSTDTQYF.